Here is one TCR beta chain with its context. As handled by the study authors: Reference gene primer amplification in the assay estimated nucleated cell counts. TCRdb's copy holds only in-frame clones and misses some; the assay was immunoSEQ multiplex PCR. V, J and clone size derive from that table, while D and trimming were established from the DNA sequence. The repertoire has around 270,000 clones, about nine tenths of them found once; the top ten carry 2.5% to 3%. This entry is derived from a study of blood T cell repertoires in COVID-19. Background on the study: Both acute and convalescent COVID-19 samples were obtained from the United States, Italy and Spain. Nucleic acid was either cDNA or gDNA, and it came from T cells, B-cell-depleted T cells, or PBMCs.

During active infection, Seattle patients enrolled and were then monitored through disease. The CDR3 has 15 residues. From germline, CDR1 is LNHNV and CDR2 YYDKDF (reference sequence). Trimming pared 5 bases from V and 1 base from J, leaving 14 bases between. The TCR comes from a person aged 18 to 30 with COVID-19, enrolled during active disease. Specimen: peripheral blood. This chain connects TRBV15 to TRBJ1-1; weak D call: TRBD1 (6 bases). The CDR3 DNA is TGTGCCACCAGCCGAACAGGGCTACAGAACACTGAAGCTTTCTTT. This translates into CATSRTGLQNTEAFF.